Following are 4 T cell receptor beta chains from one sample sequenced in a study of T cell changes during pregnancy in multiple sclerosis. The repertoire was sequenced with immunoSEQ multiplex PCR; TCRdb's copy has only in-frame clones and lacks some. The sample consists of some 74,000 clones, 80% to 95% of them appearing once. The sample here was peripheral blood, taken after pregnancy. Receptor source: a female donor in good health, enrolled as a control in a pregnancy study.

The V and J genes are TRBV19 and TRBJ2-3, with TRBD2 identical over 7 bases. CDR1 is LNHDA and CDR2 is SQIVND in the germline V gene (reference sequence). V shed 4 bases, J shed 4 bases, and the junction held 5 bases outside the gene matches. This CDR3 has 14 amino acids. The CDR3: CASSTGLWADTQYF. In DNA, the CDR3 is TGTGCCAGTAGTACGGGACTATGGGCAGATACGCAGTATTTT.

The chain links TRBV28 to TRBJ2-7; 10 bases map to TRBD2. CDR1 and CDR2 (germline): MDHEN, SYDVKM. The CDR3 is made up of 14 amino acids. Trimming removed 5 bases from V and 3 bases from J; junction bases left unmatched: 4. CDR3 coding DNA: TGTGCCAGCAGTACCGGGACTAGCGTCTACGAGCAGTACTTC. This sequence encodes CASSTGTSVYEQYF.

This clone was detected once. This chain uses TRBV10-2 with TRBJ1-2, with TRBD1 identical over 7 bases. This CDR3 is built from 14 residues. The V segment lost 6 bases and the J segment 3 bases; nucleotides outside the gene matches: 7. From germline, CDR1 is WSHSY and CDR2 SAAADI. This chain's CDR3 is CASRDRARDYGYTF. The CDR3, as DNA: TGCGCCAGCAGAGACAGGGCCCGAGACTATGGCTACACCTTC.

J is TRBJ2-2 and V is TRBV5-1; D is unclear. Trimming removed 4 bases from V and 3 bases from J, with 13 bases in between. The CDR3 consists of 15 residues. Germline CDR1 and CDR2: SGHRS and YFSETQ. CDR3: CASSHLERYTGELFF. Here the CDR3 DNA reads TGCGCCAGCAGCCACTTAGAGAGATACACCGGGGAGCTGTTTTTT.